This T cell receptor (beta chain) was recorded in a study of blood T cell repertoires in COVID-19. As for the study in general: The samples span acute and convalescent COVID-19 from the United States, Italy and Spain. Sources were T cells, B-cell-depleted T cells, or PBMCs; the material itself was cDNA or gDNA.

The CDR3 extends over 13 amino acids. Germline V CDR1 and CDR2: MNHEY, SVGAGI. V gave up 2 bases and J gave up 5 bases, with 6 bases separating them. This clone was observed once. Authors' processing steps: From reference gene primer amplification, estimates of nucleated cell counts were derived. Method: immunoSEQ multiplex PCR; TCRdb's copy keeps in-frame clones and lacks some. The V and J calls and clone size come from that table; D and trimming were worked out from the DNA. The sample holds roughly 260,000 clones, less than 85% seen once. The chain recombines TRBV6-5 with TRBJ2-2; D gene uncertain. The receptor was derived from a young woman with acute or convalescent COVID-19. Input material: peripheral blood. This CDR3 reads CASSYPRTGELFF. CDR3 nucleotides: TGTGCCAGCAGTTACCCTCGGACCGGGGAGCTGTTTTTT.